These 8 T cell receptor beta chains share one sample of origin, sequenced in a study of T cell responses to AZD1222 COVID-19 vaccine. Libraries were prepared by immunoSEQ multiplex PCR; TCRdb keeps only in-frame clonotypes and omits some of them. This repertoire shows 100,000 to 150,000 clones, over 80% found once; its top ten account for 1.1%. Sequencing was performed on peripheral blood, taken on day 0 of AZD1222 vaccination. All receptors derive from an adult in good health.

CDR3 amino acids: CASALMGLGQPQHF. CDR3 bases: TGTGCTAGTGCCCTGATGGGGCTGGGTCAGCCCCAGCATTTT. The chain combines TRBV12-5 with TRBJ1-5; D perhaps matches TRBD1 (5 bases). The CDR3 runs to 14 residues. CDR1 and CDR2 (germline): LGHNT, FRNRAP. Trimming shortened V by 7 bases and J by 6 bases, and 16 bases separated the two germline ends.

CDR3 DNA sequence: TGTGCCAGCTCACCAGGTGTGTATGGGGGCTACAATGAGCAGTTCTTC. This sequence encodes CASSPGVYGGYNEQFF. The V call is TRBV18, the J call TRBJ2-1; possibly TRBD1 or TRBD2 for D (5 bases each). Germline-derived CDR1 and CDR2 are KGHSH and LQKENI. V lost 2 bases, J lost 3 bases, and 14 bases lay in between. The CDR3 is made up of 16 amino acids.

The chain combines TRBV6-2 or TRBV6-3 with TRBJ2-2; D possibly matches TRBD1 or TRBD2 (5 bases each). The CDR3 spans 16 residues. The V gene lost 4 bases and the J gene lost 6 bases, with 18 bases spanning the gap. Germline V lookup: CDR1 MNHEY, CDR2 SVGEGT. This chain's CDR3 is CASSSGTLQLSGELFF. In DNA form, the CDR3 reads TGTGCCAGCAGTTCCGGGACCCTCCAGTTGTCCGGGGAGCTGTTTTTT.

The chain uses TRBV5-1 and TRBJ1-1; 9 nucleotides match TRBD1. Trimming at V came to 7 bases and at J to 3 bases, leaving 10 bases not matched to a gene. Germline V gene data show CDR1 as SGHRS and CDR2 as YFSETQ. This CDR3 spans 15 amino acids. CDR3 protein: CASRKQGAPDTEAFF. The CDR3 DNA reads as TGCGCCAGCCGAAAACAGGGGGCGCCGGACACTGAAGCTTTCTTT.

The V call is TRBV28, the J call TRBJ1-6; TRBD1 aligns across 7 bases. From germline, CDR1 is MDHEN and CDR2 SYDVKM. V was pared by 6 bases and J by 10 bases, with 12 bases of the junction left unmatched. The CDR3 is 15 residues long. The CDR3 DNA sequence: TGTGCCAGCAGCCGATCAGGGGGGGCAAGGTCACCCCTCCACTTT. It translates to CASSRSGGARSPLHF.

The gene calls are TRBV5-1 and TRBJ1-6; 7 bases align to TRBD1. V lost 0 bases to trimming and J lost 8 bases; unmatched junction nucleotides: 5. CDR3 length: 15 amino acids. From germline, CDR1 is SGHRS and CDR2 YFSETQ. The CDR3 sequence: CASSLGAGGDSPLHF. The CDR3 region has the DNA TGCGCCAGCAGCTTGGGGGCAGGGGGGGATTCACCCCTCCACTTT.

V and J are TRBV27 and TRBJ2-1; 9 bases are shared with TRBD1. The CDR3 runs to 13 residues. CDR1 and CDR2 from the germline V gene are MNHEY and SMNVEV (reference sequence). Trimming cost V 8 bases and J 4 bases; bases outside gene matches: 3. The CDR3 spells CASRDRAYNEQFF. The CDR3, as DNA: TGTGCCAGCCGGGACAGGGCTTACAATGAGCAGTTCTTC.

Points on this clone: Other DNA sequences from this sample encode an identical CDR3 as well. The chain uses TRBV18 and TRBJ1-2, with 8 bases identical to TRBD1. Germline lookup yields CDR1 KGHSH and CDR2 LQKENI. The CDR3 has 13 residues. Losses at the gene ends were 3 bases for V and 3 bases for J; bases not matched to a gene: 0. The CDR3, as DNA: TGTGCCAGCTCACCGGACAGGGACTATGGCTACACCTTC. Translating it yields CASSPDRDYGYTF.